This TCR beta chain was sequenced during a study of cytomegalovirus exposure and HLA in healthy donors (dated 2017 in TCRdb). Regarding the research as a whole: A later analysis indicated that the 130 or so validation repertoires were generated on the platform also employed for the approximately 670 repertoires of the first cohort. The study was designed to test whether signatures of past pathogen exposure could be identified by cataloging public T cell receptors. A separate validation cohort of over a hundred different subjects was used in addition to the roughly 670-subject first cohort. High-throughput TCR immunosequencing, statistical association of individual TCRs with disease status, and machine learning were combined to predict cytomegalovirus infection status. Study-level results and caveats: Across donors, most TCR sequences were observed very rarely, whereas some public TCRs were present in many individuals. A later analysis found that TCRs clustered in the first cohort also tended to co-occur in the roughly 120 validation repertoires, with approximately 95% of cluster scores above 0. The validation cohort had no HLA typing available for a later analysis, so co-occurrence within that cohort was assessed over all 110 or so repertoires. In both the original and validation cohorts, the classifier was reported to diagnose cytomegalovirus status with high specificity and sensitivity. The authors suggested that the approach could potentially be generalized to other disease states and immunological phenotypes. A few of the identified cytomegalovirus-associated TCR beta chains were confirmed in vitro to be specific for cytomegalovirus antigens. The study listed approximately 150 TCR beta chains as associated with cytomegalovirus.

The germline V gene gives CDR1 as SNHLY and CDR2 as FYNNEI. The CDR3 runs 14 amino acids, cysteine and phenylalanine included. Just CDR3 DNA is preserved here, 42 bases in frame from base 1. Trimming removed 8 bases from V and 3 bases from J, leaving 17 bases between the germline ends. This clone was seen only a few times. Its antigen is unknown. Base qualities are not at hand, and no much larger clone is one base apart. The library was built by means of the immunoSEQ multiplex PCR assay. As for the original processing: To diagnose cytomegalovirus status from the catalog of TCR beta chain sequences, a statistical classification framework was built. Sourced from immuneACCESS, this table was stored by TCRdb with only in-frame sequences that have V and J called. A share of the clones is absent; for the studies checked, an unresolved V gene accounts for under half, and the remainder has no known explanation. D and trimming come from the DNA, and the V and J calls and clone size come from that table. The sample data list roughly 100,000 clones, and more than 85% of these were observed just once. The ten largest clonotypes hold approximately 4% of the sample.

The donors belonged to the validation cohort of under 150 subjects, which was separate from the 666-subject first cohort. The chain is made from TRBV2 and TRBJ2-7, with TRBD1 tentatively as D gene (7 bases match). The sequenced material came from PBMCs. The sequence came from a woman aged 18-29 years in good health and CMV-seropositive. Here is the DNA: TGTGCCAGCGGCGGGACAGCGCTTAACTACGAGCAGTACTTC. The resulting protein is CASGGTALNYEQYF. With the portions outside the CDR3 filled from the reference TRBV2 and TRBJ2-7 genes, the complete variable region becomes EPEVTQTPSHQVTQMGQEVILRCVPISNHLYFYWYRQILGQKVEFLVSFYNNEISEKSEIFDDQFSVERPDGSNFTLKIRSTKLEDSAMYFCASGGTALNYEQYFGPGTRLTVT.